The clone carrying this TCR beta chain was counted a few times. These data belong to a study of control samples from healthy donors and cancer patients. TCRdb's table, derived via immunoSEQ multiplex PCR, lists solely in-frame clones and lacks some. The sample yields 78,000 or so clones, roughly 87% seen once. This receptor was obtained from a woman aged 50 to 60 in good health. Sequenced input: blood.

The CDR3 is CASSAVGGVYNEQFF. CDR3 coding DNA: TGTGCCAGCTCAGCCGTGGGAGGTGTCTACAATGAGCAGTTCTTC. The rearrangement uses TRBV18 and TRBJ2-1, with a weak D call TRBD2 (6 bases). Germline CDR1 is KGHSH and CDR2 is LQKENI. This CDR3 is built from 15 residues. V was shortened by 5 bases and J by 3 bases, with 14 bases between the two germline ends.